Detailed here is one T cell receptor beta chain. Its antigen is unidentified. The data originate from a study of T cell responses to AZD1222 COVID-19 vaccine. Germline trimming cut 1 base from V and 5 bases from J; bases unmatched to any gene: 6. The germline V gene has CDR1 SGHRS and CDR2 YFSETQ. This CDR3 has 16 amino acids. Study-wide points: It was only after the peak T cell response that any repertoires were sampled.

TCRdb's copy holds only in-frame clones and misses some; the assay was immunoSEQ multiplex PCR. The sample comprises over 150,000 clones, just over 90% of which are singletons, and approximately 1.5% rests with the top ten. The clonotype was recovered from an adult in good health. This specimen consisted of peripheral blood, obtained on day 0 of AZD1222 vaccination. The chain recombines TRBV5-1 with TRBJ2-1, with 10 bases that match TRBD2. The CDR3 region has the DNA TGCGCCAGCAGCTTGCCTAGCGGGGGCCGAAACAATGAGCAGTTCTTC. Translation: CASSLPSGGRNNEQFF.